The clone carrying this T cell receptor (beta chain) was counted a single time. Enrolled during active infection, Seattle patients were then followed longitudinally. Germline V lookup: CDR1 MNHEY, CDR2 SMNVEV (reference sequence). CDR3 length: 15 amino acids. With 4 bases removed from V and 1 base from J, the gap between germline ends came to 10 bases. The sample is drawn from a study of blood T cell repertoires in COVID-19. The protocol was immunoSEQ multiplex PCR, while the TCRdb copy is restricted to in-frame clones and leaves out a portion. Of about 150,000 clones in the sample, around nine tenths were seen once.

Input material: peripheral blood. This clonotype was obtained from a woman aged 80 or older with COVID-19, enrolled during active disease. This rearrangement joins TRBV27 to TRBJ2-2, with D uncertain. The CDR3 DNA sequence: TGTGCCAGCAGTTCGTATTTAAAGAACACCGGGGAGCTGTTTTTT. Translating gives CASSSYLKNTGELFF.